This TCR beta chain appears in the sequencing data of a study of cytomegalovirus exposure and HLA in healthy donors. Repertoires were generated with immunoSEQ multiplex PCR, while TCRdb's copy carries only in-frame clones and drops some. The sample consists of 100,000 to 150,000 clones, approximately 95% of them appearing once. Sequenced input: PBMCs. The sequence was obtained from a man between 18 and 29 years old in good health and CMV-seronegative.

CDR3 loop: CASSWAAGGRGTDTQYF. The CDR3 coding sequence is TGTGCCAGCAGTTGGGCGGCGGGAGGGCGCGGCACAGATACGCAGTATTTT. The genes are TRBV28 and TRBJ2-3; TRBD2 agrees at 9 bases. The CDR3 length is 17 residues. Germline V gene sequence: CDR1 MDHEN, CDR2 SYDVKM. J lost 1 base, V lost 4 bases, and 9 bases had no gene match.